The 24 T cell receptor beta chains listed next were all sequenced from one sample in a study of response to subunit inactivated influenza vaccine. TCRdb reprocessed the RT-PCR reads with MiXCR, giving one entry per CDR3 protein. The sample carries about 780,000 distinct CDR3 sequences, roughly 18% recorded once. Sequenced here: PBMCs from blood, sampled 5 to 6 days after vaccination. The receptors were sampled from a man between 50 and 59 years old who received an inactivated influenza vaccine.

This clonotype was seen ten or more times. This sequence joins TRBV20-1 and TRBJ2-7; D is undetermined. The germline V and J ends were trimmed by 0 bases and 5 bases, with 11 bases remaining between them. This CDR3 is 13 amino acids long. Germline lookup yields CDR1 DFQATT and CDR2 SNEGSKA (reference sequence). CDR3 protein: CSARDIEVDEQYF. Here the CDR3 DNA reads TGCAGTGCTAGAGATATCGAAGTGGACGAGCAGTACTTC.

The CDR3 is CASSGTGGYNEQFF. The CDR3 bases are TGTGCCAGCAGTGGGACAGGGGGCTACAATGAGCAGTTCTTC. The chain is built from TRBV12-3 or TRBV12-4 and TRBJ2-1, with 11 nucleotides matching TRBD1. This CDR3 is 14 amino acids long. Trimming took 5 bases from V and 3 from J; bases not matched to a gene: 0.

Only a few counts were recorded for this clonotype. The chain links TRBV7-9 to TRBJ1-1; D is possibly TRBD1 (5 bases). This CDR3 has 16 amino acids. Germline lookup yields CDR1 SEHNR and CDR2 FQNEAQ (reference sequence). The V gene lost 5 bases and the J gene lost 2 bases, with 18 bases spanning the gap. The CDR3 DNA reads TGTGCCAGCAGCAGAAACACCGCAGGGCTTAACACTGAAGCTTTCTTT. Translation gives CASSRNTAGLNTEAFF.

The chain joins TRBV10-3 to TRBJ2-2; 9 bases map to TRBD2. The CDR3 runs to 16 residues. Germline V gene lookup returns CDR1 ENHRY and CDR2 SYGVKD. Unmatched junction bases numbered 8, after V lost 4 bases and J lost 5 bases. The CDR3 here is CAISGGSGRETGELFF. CDR3 bases: TGTGCCATCAGTGGAGGTAGCGGGAGAGAGACCGGGGAGCTGTTTTTT.

The chain recombines TRBV20-1 with TRBJ2-1; 12 positions agree with TRBD2. The CDR3 loop spans 13 amino acids. Germline V CDR1 and CDR2: DFQATT, SNEGSKA (reference sequence). CDR3 residues: CSVLAGGYNEQFF. DNA of the CDR3: TGCAGCGTACTAGCGGGGGGCTACAATGAGCAGTTCTTC.

J is TRBJ2-1 and V is TRBV7-9; D unclear. Deletions cut 5 bases from V and 6 bases from J, with 14 bases between. This CDR3 has 14 amino acids. CDR1 is SEHNR and CDR2 is FQNEAQ in the germline V gene (reference sequence). The CDR3 sequence is CASSRASAVNEQFF. As DNA, the CDR3 is TGTGCCAGCAGCCGGGCCTCCGCAGTCAATGAGCAGTTCTTC.

The chain is built from TRBV12-3 or TRBV12-4 and TRBJ2-1; 13 bases fit TRBD2. With 6 bases clipped from V and 12 bases from J, the junction kept 14 bases outside the gene matches. The CDR3 length is 16 residues. CDR3 loop: CASRSGTSGVVVGQFF. In nucleotides, the CDR3 is TGTGCCAGCAGGTCCGGGACTAGCGGGGTGGTAGTGGGGCAGTTCTTC.

The V gene is TRBV7-8, the J gene TRBJ2-7; 8 nucleotides align to TRBD1. Germline lookup yields CDR1 SGHVS and CDR2 FQNEAQ. Trimming cost V 5 bases and J 0 bases; bases outside gene matches: 6. The CDR3 runs 15 residues. CDR3 sequence: CASSLKDRVSYEQYF. CDR3 nucleotides: TGTGCCAGCAGCCTTAAGGACAGGGTCTCCTACGAGCAGTACTTC.

The CDR3 sequence: CASSSHPRTSGGERGANVLTF. For the CDR3, the DNA is TGTGCCAGCAGCTCACACCCCCGGACTAGCGGGGGGGAACGTGGGGCCAACGTCCTGACTTTC. The J gene is TRBJ2-6, the V gene TRBV7-1, with 15 bases matching TRBD2. TRBV7-1 is identified as an open reading frame with a role that is uncertain. The CDR3 length is 21 residues. Unmatched junction bases numbered 11, after V lost 2 bases and J lost 3 bases.

The CDR3 protein is CASSPTRTGDEQFF. CDR3 DNA sequence: TGTGCCAGCAGCCCGACCCGGACCGGGGATGAGCAGTTCTTC. This chain uses TRBV11-2 with TRBJ2-1; D may be TRBD2 (5 bases). Germline assignment: CDR1 SGHAT and CDR2 FQNNGV. Trimming removed 5 bases from V and 8 bases from J, with 16 bases in between. CDR3 length: 14 amino acids.

This clonotype was counted ten times or more. This chain connects TRBV2 to TRBJ2-3; 10 bases line up with TRBD2. Per germline, CDR1 SNHLY and CDR2 FYNNEI. V dropped 4 bases and J dropped 4; count of bases not matched to a gene: 5. The CDR3 totals 15 residues. The CDR3 nucleotides are TGTGCCAGCAGTGGGGCTAGCGGGAGCGCAGATACGCAGTATTTT. This codes for CASSGASGSADTQYF.

The V gene is TRBV18, the J gene TRBJ1-3; no clear D gene. CDR1 and CDR2 from the germline V gene are KGHSH and LQKENI. Trimming left V 2 bases short and J 0 bases short, with 8 bases between. The CDR3 is 15 amino acids. The CDR3 is CASSPRADSGNTIYF. The DNA of the CDR3 is TGTGCCAGCTCACCAAGAGCTGACTCTGGAAACACCATATATTTT.

This clonotype has only a few counts. This chain links TRBV20-1 with TRBJ1-6; 9 nucleotides line up with TRBD1. Trimming at V came to 2 bases and at J to 5 bases, leaving 4 bases not matched to a gene. Germline lookup yields CDR1 DFQATT and CDR2 SNEGSKA (reference sequence). The CDR3 loop spans 15 amino acids. The CDR3 sequence is CSARIGTGNNSPLHF. DNA for the CDR3: TGCAGTGCTAGAATCGGGACAGGGAATAATTCACCCCTCCACTTT.

The CDR3 DNA reads TGTGCCAGCAGCCCAACACCGGGACAGGGGGCGCAGACCCAGTACTTC. Translated: CASSPTPGQGAQTQYF. The rearrangement links TRBV11-2 to TRBJ2-5; 12 bases are a match to TRBD1. Looked up from germline, CDR1 is SGHAT and CDR2 is FQNNGV. This CDR3 contains 16 residues. The trim removed 5 bases at V and 6 bases at J, leaving 10 bases unmatched.

This chain links TRBV10-3 with TRBJ2-7; TRBD1 agrees at 8 bases. Germline CDR1 is ENHRY and CDR2 is SYGVKD. With 6 bases clipped from V and 5 bases from J, the junction kept 9 bases outside the gene matches. The CDR3 is 14 amino acids. The CDR3 nucleotides are TGTGCCATCAGCGTAGACAGGGGTATCGACGAGCAGTACTTC. Its protein product is CAISVDRGIDEQYF.

There are many counts of this clonotype. The chain combines TRBV7-2 with TRBJ1-4; no clear D. This CDR3 contains 12 residues. With 2 bases removed from V and 7 bases from J, the gap between germline ends came to 5 bases. CDR1 and CDR2 from the germline V gene are SGHTA and FQGNSA. The CDR3 is CASSLWGEKLFF. The CDR3 nucleotides read TGTGCCAGCAGCTTATGGGGTGAAAAACTGTTTTTT.

This clonotype turned up a few times. This chain joins TRBV12-3 or TRBV12-4 and TRBJ2-1, with TRBD2 identical over 9 bases. The CDR3 covers 15 residues. J lost 7 bases, V lost 3 bases, and 7 bases had no gene match. In DNA, the CDR3 is TGTGCCAGCAGTTTGCAAGCGGGAGGTTCAAATGAGCAGTTCTTC. Its translation: CASSLQAGGSNEQFF.

The chain couples TRBV7-2 to TRBJ2-7; 9 positions agree with TRBD1. The CDR3 length is 16 residues. With 4 bases clipped from V and 3 bases from J, the junction kept 10 bases outside the gene matches. Germline-derived CDR1 and CDR2 are SGHTA and FQGNSA. CDR3 coding DNA: TGTGCCAGCAGCTCCCACGCCGGGACAGGGTTCTACGAGCAGTACTTC. It yields the protein CASSSHAGTGFYEQYF. The entire variable domain, with the rest obtained from reference TRBV7-2 and TRBJ2-7, is as follows: GAGVSQSPSNKVTEKGKDVELRCDPISGHTALYWYRQSLGQGLEFLIYFQGNSAPDKSGLPSDRFSAERTGGSVSTLTIQRTQQEDSAVYLCASSSHAGTGFYEQYFGPGTRLTVT.

The rearrangement uses TRBV7-9 and TRBJ2-1, with 10 positions matching TRBD1. V was pared by 3 bases and J by 5 bases, with 7 bases of the junction left unmatched. Germline V gene data show CDR1 as SEHNR and CDR2 as FQNEAQ (reference sequence). This CDR3 region has 16 residues. The CDR3 loop is CASSLPTGGSDNEQFF. The CDR3 nucleotides are TGTGCCAGCAGCTTGCCGACAGGGGGCTCTGACAATGAGCAGTTCTTC.

The V and J genes are TRBV7-9 and TRBJ1-4, with TRBD1 identical over 7 bases. CDR3 size: 17 residues. J was trimmed by 8 bases and V by 3 bases; bases with no gene match: 15. The germline CDR1 and CDR2 sequences are SEHNR and FQNEAQ (reference sequence). The CDR3 region is CASSFPRNRGLGEKLFF. In DNA form, the CDR3 reads TGTGCCAGCAGCTTTCCCCGTAACAGGGGCTTAGGCGAAAAACTGTTTTTT.

The gene calls are TRBV6-1 and TRBJ2-7; 12 bases line up with TRBD2. Germline CDR1 and CDR2: MNHNS and SASEGT. This CDR3 has 17 residues. The J segment lost 2 bases and the V segment lost 6 bases, leaving 11 bases of the junction unmatched. The CDR3 loop is CASSPAGTSGPAYEQYF. Written as DNA, the CDR3 is TGTGCCAGCAGCCCCGCCGGGACTAGCGGGCCAGCCTACGAGCAGTACTTC.

This rearrangement joins TRBV10-2 to TRBJ2-5; D unresolved. Looked up from germline, CDR1 is WSHSY and CDR2 is SAAADI. This CDR3 has 12 residues. Trimming shortened V by 8 bases and J by 7 bases, and 14 bases separated the two germline ends. The DNA of the CDR3 is TGCGCCAGCGGTGGCGGAAGGGCGACCCAGTACTTC. Translated, it gives CASGGGRATQYF.

This clonotype was detected only a few times. The V call is TRBV4-2, the J call TRBJ1-1; weak D call: TRBD1 (5 bases). V dropped 7 bases and J dropped 4 bases, with 13 bases sitting between them. CDR3 length: 13 residues. CDR1 is LGHNA, CDR2 YNFKEQ, per germline. Here the CDR3 DNA reads TGTGCCAGCATCCCCCCGGGGGGCACTGAAGCTTTCTTT. This encodes CASIPPGGTEAFF.

This rearrangement joins TRBV20-1 to TRBJ2-7, with D perhaps matching TRBD1 or TRBD2 (5 bases each). In germline, CDR1 is DFQATT, CDR2 SNEGSKA (reference sequence). Deletions cut 5 bases from V and 1 base from J, with 15 bases between. CDR3 length: 14 residues. The CDR3 region is CSARDPLWSYEQYF. The CDR3 nucleotides are TGCAGTGCTCGGGACCCCCTATGGTCCTACGAGCAGTACTTC.